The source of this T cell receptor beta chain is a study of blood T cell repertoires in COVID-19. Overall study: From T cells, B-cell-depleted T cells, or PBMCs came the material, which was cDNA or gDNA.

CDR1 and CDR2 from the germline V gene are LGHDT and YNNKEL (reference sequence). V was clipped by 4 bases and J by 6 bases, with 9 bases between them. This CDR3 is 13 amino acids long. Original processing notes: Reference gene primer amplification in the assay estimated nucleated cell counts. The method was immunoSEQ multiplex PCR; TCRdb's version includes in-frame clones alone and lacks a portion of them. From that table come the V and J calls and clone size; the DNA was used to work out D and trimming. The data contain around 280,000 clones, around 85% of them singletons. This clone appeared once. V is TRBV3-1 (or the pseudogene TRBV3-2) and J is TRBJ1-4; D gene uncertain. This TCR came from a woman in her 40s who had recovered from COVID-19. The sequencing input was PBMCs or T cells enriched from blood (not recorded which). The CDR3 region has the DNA TGTGCCAGCAGCCCACAAACAGATGAAAAACTGTTTTTT. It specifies CASSPQTDEKLFF.